This TCR beta chain was captured in a study of identical twins. TCRdb re-analysed the 5' RACE reads in MiXCR, keeping a single row per CDR3 protein. In the table there are a few hundred thousand distinct CDR3 sequences, 18% of which are singletons. Germline CDR1 and CDR2: SGHVS and FQNEAQ. V lost 1 base, J lost 2 bases, and 7 bases stayed unmatched. The CDR3 contains 16 residues. This receptor was identified in a man aged 50-59 years in good health. V gene TRBV7-8 combines with J gene TRBJ2-5; TRBD2 matches 7 bases. The sequencing input was naive T cells sorted from blood. The CDR3 protein is CASSLGGGRGQETQYF. DNA for the CDR3: TGTGCCAGCAGCTTAGGCGGGGGTAGAGGGCAAGAGACCCAGTACTTC. The full variable domain, completed using reference TRBV7-8 and TRBJ2-5, is GAGVSQSPRYKVAKRGQDVALRCDPISGHVSLFWYQQALGQGPEFLTYFQNEAQLDKSGLPSDRFFAERPEGSVSTLKIQRTQQEDSAVYLCASSLGGGRGQETQYFGPGTRLLVL.